This is a list of T cell receptor beta chains from one sample in a study of shared clonotypes between healthy human individuals. The table came from immunoSEQ multiplex PCR; TCRdb's copy has only in-frame clones and leaves some out. Of approximately 480,000 clones detected, over 60% appear once; the ten largest clones hold under 15%. The sample was PBMCs. These receptors came from a woman aged 40 to 50 in good health. Some clones in this sample may be carry-over from other donors' samples. Each CDR3 is given with its conserved first and last residue. The D gene is left open where the match is weak. Size is omitted from some rows. Given values are once, few, many or a class for expanded clones.

.,TRBD1,TRBJ1-2,TRBV19,CASSPRTGNYGYTF,TGTGCCAGTAGTCCTAGGACAGGCAACTATGGCTACACCTTC
.,TRBD1,TRBJ1-4,TRBV6-5,CASSYTYRGANEKLFF,TGTGCCAGCAGTTACACCTACAGGGGAGCTAATGAAAAACTGTTTTTT
.,.,TRBJ1-1,TRBV11-3,CARGTGDIMNTEAFF,TGTGCCAGAGGTACAGGAGACATCATGAACACTGAAGCTTTCTTT
.,.,TRBJ2-5,TRBV19,CASSIAGAEETQYF,TGTGCCAGTAGTATTGCAGGGGCGGAAGAGACCCAGTACTTC
.,.,TRBJ1-2,TRBV6-1,CASSERDGDYGYTF,TGTGCCAGCAGTGAAAGGGACGGGGACTATGGCTACACCTTC
.,.,TRBJ2-1,TRBV5-1,CASSSGFPRFNEQFF,TGCGCCAGCAGCTCCGGGTTCCCGAGGTTTAATGAGCAGTTCTTC
.,TRBD1,TRBJ2-7,TRBV30,CAWSEGRGTYEQYF,TGTGCCTGGAGTGAGGGCAGGGGGACCTACGAGCAGTACTTC
few,.,TRBJ1-2,TRBV6-6,CASSYPDGPNYGYTF,TGTGCCAGCAGTTACCCAGACGGACCCAACTATGGCTACACCTTC
.,.,TRBJ1-6,TRBV5-1,CASSLDGVYNSPLHF,TGCGCCAGCAGCTTGGACGGAGTCTATAATTCACCCCTCCACTTT
once,.,TRBJ2-3,TRBV7-9,CASSPPPTPDTQYF,TGTGCCAGCAGCCCCCCCCCAACTCCAGATACGCAGTATTTT
.,TRBD2,TRBJ2-5,TRBV5-4,CASSRTSEETQYF,TGTGCCAGCAGCAGGACTAGCGAGGAGACCCAGTACTTC
many,TRBD2,TRBJ2-5,TRBV2,CASRLAGVEETQYF,TGTGCCAGCAGGCTAGCGGGAGTAGAGGAGACCCAGTACTTC
.,.,TRBJ1-4,TRBV2,CASTSTGGSEKLFF,TGTGCCAGCACTTCGACGGGGGGGTCTGAAAAACTGTTTTTT
.,TRBD1,TRBJ2-7,TRBV11-1,CASSLVADRGARAYEQYF,TGTGCCAGCAGCTTAGTGGCCGACAGGGGGGCCCGGGCCTACGAGCAGTACTTC
.,.,TRBJ2-7,TRBV27,CASSLKATGTEQYF,TGTGCCAGCAGTTTAAAAGCAACAGGGACCGAGCAGTACTTC
few,.,TRBJ2-7,TRBV25-1,CASTPPLGSGYEQYF,TGTGCCAGCACCCCCCCACTGGGGAGCGGATACGAGCAGTACTTC
.,.,TRBJ1-2,TRBV14,CASSPGPGNYGYTF,TGTGCCAGCAGCCCGGGGCCCGGAAACTATGGCTACACCTTC
many,.,TRBJ2-2,TRBV19,CASSMRGTGELFF,TGTGCCAGTAGTATGAGAGGGACCGGGGAGCTGTTTTTT
once,.,TRBJ2-7,TRBV10-3,CAISVGARGGYYYEQYF,TGTGCCATCAGTGTGGGGGCCAGGGGCGGCTACTACTACGAGCAGTACTTC
.,.,TRBJ1-1,TRBV19,CASRSRGRTEAFF,TGTGCCAGTAGAAGCAGGGGAAGAACTGAAGCTTTCTTT
.,.,TRBJ2-1,TRBV4-2,CASSQGDGTYNEQFF,TGTGCCAGCAGCCAAGGGGACGGGACCTACAATGAGCAGTTCTTC
.,.,TRBJ1-2,TRBV2,CASSVGELGYTF,TGTGCCAGCAGTGTGGGGGAGCTGGGGTACACCTTC
.,.,TRBJ1-4,TRBV30,CAWSAGRGWNEKLFF,TGTGCCTGGAGTGCTGGCAGGGGATGGAATGAAAAACTGTTTTTT
.,.,TRBJ2-2,TRBV29-1,CSVVRRGANTGELFF,TGCAGCGTTGTTCGCCGCGGGGCAAACACCGGGGAGCTGTTTTTT
.,.,TRBJ1-1,TRBV5-1,CASSGRGDTEAFF,TGCGCCAGCAGCGGAAGGGGGGACACTGAAGCTTTCTTT
few,.,TRBJ2-2,TRBV5-1,CASSPDLLTGELFF,TGCGCCAGCAGCCCGGACCTACTCACCGGGGAGCTGTTTTTT
.,TRBD1,TRBJ1-4,TRBV4-2,CASSQGEGAGGEKLFF,TGTGCCAGCAGCCAAGGGGAGGGGGCCGGCGGTGAAAAACTGTTTTTT
.,.,TRBJ2-4,TRBV7-6,CASSSRSGNIQYF,TGTGCCAGCAGCTCTCGGTCCGGAAACATTCAGTACTTC
.,TRBD1,TRBJ2-7,TRBV11-2,CASSRSGTGEGEQYF,TGTGCCAGCAGCCGGTCGGGGACAGGGGAGGGCGAGCAGTACTTC